This TCR beta chain was captured in a study of blood T cell repertoires in COVID-19. Study-level information: Samples came from the United States, Italy and Spain, spanning acute and convalescent COVID-19. The analysed material was cDNA or gDNA that came from T cells, B-cell-depleted T cells, or PBMCs.

This clone was recorded only once. The CDR3 length is 15 residues. Germline V gene data show CDR1 as SGHTA and CDR2 as FQGTGA. The V end lost 2 bases, the J end lost 4 bases, and 9 bases lay between the germline ends. In the authors' methods: Nucleated cell number was recorded as an estimate derived from reference gene primer amplification. Some clones are missing from TCRdb's copy, which holds only in-frame ones; the method was immunoSEQ multiplex PCR. That table supplies the V and J calls and clone size; D and trimming were determined from the DNA. The sample lists 110,000 to 150,000 clones, over 80% occurring once.

The clonotype was recovered from a woman aged 45-65 years with acute or convalescent COVID-19. The chain combines TRBV7-3 with TRBJ1-6; D not resolved. Sample: peripheral blood. The CDR3 DNA reads TGTGCCAGCAGCTTATACTCAGGTTATAATTCACCCCTCCACTTT. Protein sequence: CASSLYSGYNSPLHF.